This TCR beta chain emerged from a study of blood T cell repertoires in COVID-19. Study-level background: Samples representing acute and convalescent COVID-19 were sourced from the United States, Italy and Spain. T cells, B-cell-depleted T cells, or PBMCs provided the cDNA or gDNA that served as material.

The table came from immunoSEQ multiplex PCR; TCRdb's copy has only in-frame clones and leaves some out. The sample holds tens of thousands of clones, about 80% seen once. The material sequenced was peripheral blood. This sequence was found in a human donor in a cohort sampled during active COVID-19.

The chain's CDR3 is CASSPFGRAHNEQFF. The CDR3 DNA reads TGTGCCAGCAGTCCCTTTGGGAGGGCCCACAATGAGCAGTTCTTC. The rearrangement uses TRBV6-2 or TRBV6-3 and TRBJ2-1, with TRBD2 matching 7 bases. CDR1 MNHEY and CDR2 SVGEGT come from the germline V gene. J gave up 5 bases and V 5 bases, and 9 bases lay outside the gene matches. The CDR3 covers 15 residues.